Each of the 25 T cell receptor beta chains below was sequenced from the same sample in a study of CD8+ T cells in alopecia areata. The authors extracted RNA and reverse transcribed it into cDNA as the sequencing template. TCRdb keeps only in-frame clones here, not all; method: immunoSEQ multiplex PCR. Among fewer than 150,000 clones listed, 50% to 60% were seen once. The sequences come from CD4+ T cells sorted from blood, collected at week 0. The source is a human donor with alopecia areata.

The gene calls are TRBV7-2 and TRBJ2-5; a possible D gene is TRBD1 (6 bases). Germline-derived CDR1 and CDR2 are SGHTA and FQGNSA. V was pared by 6 bases and J by 2 bases, with 10 bases between. The CDR3 consists of 13 residues. Written as DNA, the CDR3 is TGTGCCAGCAGACGGGACAATCAAGAGACCCAGTACTTC. Protein sequence: CASRRDNQETQYF.

V usage is TRBV7-9 and J usage is TRBJ2-7; D unresolved. The CDR3 length is 11 residues. Germline CDR1 is SEHNR and CDR2 is FQNEAQ (reference sequence). Trimming removed 3 bases from V and 6 bases from J, with 6 bases in between. This CDR3 reads CASSFVGEQYF. The CDR3 nucleotides are TGTGCCAGCAGCTTCGTCGGCGAGCAGTACTTC.

The sample holds a few counts of this clone. The chain has TRBV19 and TRBJ1-5, with D unclear. CDR3 length equals 14 residues. Per germline, CDR1 LNHDA and CDR2 SQIVND (reference sequence). V was shortened by 6 bases and J by 4 bases, with 13 bases between the two germline ends. CDR3 sequence: CASSNGRVNQPQHF. As DNA, the CDR3 is TGTGCCAGTAGCAACGGACGCGTAAATCAGCCCCAGCATTTT.

The CDR3 region is CASSKDDSHYGYTF. In nucleotides, the CDR3 is TGTGCCAGCAGCAAAGACGACAGCCACTATGGCTACACCTTC. This chain links TRBV21-1 with TRBJ1-2; TRBD1, the table's D call, lacks a check against the DNA. TRBV21-1 is termed a pseudogene. The CDR3 is made up of 14 amino acids.

This clone was detected only a few times. The J gene is TRBJ2-3, the V gene TRBV29-1; a weak D match, TRBD2 (6 bases). The CDR3 consists of 14 residues. The germline V gene has CDR1 SQVTM and CDR2 ANQGSEA. V lost 5 bases to trimming and J lost 9 bases, with 21 bases between them. The CDR3 reads CSVSLSGEITTQYF. Here the CDR3 DNA reads TGCAGCGTTTCCCTTAGCGGAGAGATTACGACGCAGTATTTT.

This chain links TRBV4-1 with TRBJ2-5; a weak D match, TRBD2 (5 bases). Trimming removed 1 base from V and 2 bases from J, with 11 bases in between. The CDR3 is made up of 15 amino acids. CDR1 and CDR2 (germline): MGHRA, YSYEKL. CDR3 amino acids: CASSQAPGRQETQYF. CDR3 coding DNA: TGCGCCAGCAGCCAAGCACCGGGGAGACAAGAGACCCAGTACTTC.

The gene calls are TRBV15 and TRBJ1-2, with 8 bases identical to TRBD1. Germline-derived CDR1 and CDR2 are LNHNV and YYDKDF (reference sequence). The CDR3 extends over 15 amino acids. V shed 1 base and J 7 bases; nucleotides not matched to a gene: 8. CDR3: CATSRAGQGGGGYTF. CDR3 sequence (DNA): TGTGCCACCAGCAGAGCCGGACAGGGAGGGGGTGGCTACACCTTC.

The chain has TRBV29-1 and TRBJ1-3, with 8 bases that match TRBD1. CDR1 and CDR2 from the germline V gene are SQVTM and ANQGSEA. J lost 0 bases, V lost 6 bases, and 4 bases had no gene match. The length of the CDR3 is 14 residues. The CDR3 DNA reads as TGCAGCGTGGATACAGGGGGCTCTGGAAACACCATATATTTT. As protein: CSVDTGGSGNTIYF. The full variable domain, with the rest looked up from reference TRBV29-1 and TRBJ1-3, is SAVISQKPSRDICQRGTSLTIQCQVDSQVTMMFWYRQQPGQSLTLIATANQGSEATYESGFVIDKFPISRPNLTFSTLTVSNMSPEDSSIYLCSVDTGGSGNTIYFGEGSWLTVV.

This clone is labeled as medium-sized. The J gene is TRBJ1-2, the V gene TRBV14, with 10 bases that match TRBD1. J lost 4 bases, V lost 2 bases, and 10 bases had no gene match. Germline V gene sequence: CDR1 SGHDN, CDR2 FVKESK. The CDR3 runs 17 residues. DNA of the CDR3: TGTGCCAGCAGCCAAACGACAGGGGGCTACAGTGGCTATGGCTACACCTTC. It codes for CASSQTTGGYSGYGYTF.

The chain joins TRBV6-5 to TRBJ2-7, with D perhaps TRBD1 (5 bases). This CDR3 has 12 residues. Germline assignment: CDR1 MNHEY and CDR2 SVGAGI. V lost 5 bases to trimming and J lost 6 bases, with 11 bases between them. In nucleotides, the CDR3 is TGTGCCAGCAGTCCAGGGTTTGGCGAGCAGTACTTC. It is translated as CASSPGFGEQYF.

A word on this clone: A junction end diverges from the germline sequence, so it may reflect a read error. The CDR3 sequence is CASSSRGLTHF. CDR3 bases: TGTGCCAGCAGCTCCAGGGGGCTTACCCACTTC. The chain combines TRBV7-2 with TRBJ2-5, with 8 bases identical to TRBD1. Germline CDR1 SGHTA, CDR2 FQGNSA. The CDR3 loop spans 11 amino acids.

This chain links TRBV30 with TRBJ2-7, with D perhaps matching TRBD1 or TRBD2 (6 bases each). Trimming pared 7 bases from V and 2 bases from J, leaving 15 bases between. CDR3 length: 13 residues. CDR1 and CDR2 (germline): GTSNPN, SVGIG (reference sequence). The CDR3, as DNA: TGTGCCTCCATAGCGGACAGCCCCTACGAGCAGTACTTC. It yields the protein CASIADSPYEQYF.

V usage is TRBV4-3 and J usage is TRBJ1-1; D remains ambiguous. V lost 0 bases to trimming and J lost 12 bases, with 8 bases between them. The CDR3 extends over 11 amino acids. Per germline, CDR1 LGHNA and CDR2 YSLEER. The CDR3 loop reads CASSQDHKTFF. In DNA form, the CDR3 reads TGCGCCAGCAGCCAAGATCATAAGACTTTCTTT.

This sequence joins TRBV6-5 and TRBJ1-2; 7 nucleotides agree with TRBD1. This CDR3 contains 13 residues. Looked up from germline, CDR1 is MNHEY and CDR2 is SVGAGI. Trimming took 5 bases from V and 4 from J; bases not matched to a gene: 4. CDR3 bases: TGTGCCAGCAGTGGATGGGACAGCTATGGCTACACCTTC. Its protein product is CASSGWDSYGYTF.

This chain uses TRBV11-2 with TRBJ2-1; the match to TRBD1 covers 8 bases. CDR1 and CDR2 (germline): SGHAT, FQNNGV. Unmatched junction bases numbered 8, after V lost 7 bases and J lost 6 bases. CDR3 length: 14 amino acids. The CDR3 loop reads CASKGAGGTNEQFF. CDR3 sequence (DNA): TGTGCCAGCAAGGGGGCAGGGGGCACCAATGAGCAGTTCTTC.

On this clone: This same CDR3 is encoded by further DNA sequences in the sample. The V and J genes are TRBV20-1 and TRBJ2-1; D gene unclear. Germline V gene data show CDR1 as DFQATT and CDR2 as SNEGSKA (reference sequence). The CDR3 has 11 amino acids. Trimming shortened V by 6 bases and J by 4 bases, and 7 bases separated the two germline ends. The CDR3 DNA follows: TGCAGTGCGTCGGGTTACAATGAGCAGTTCTTC. It yields the protein CSASGYNEQFF.

This clone was seen a handful of times. J is TRBJ2-7 and V is TRBV5-1, with a tentative D call TRBD2 (6 bases). Trimming left V 4 bases short and J 2 bases short, with 13 bases between. The V gene's germline CDR1 is SGHRS and CDR2 YFSETQ. The CDR3 loop spans 14 amino acids. The CDR3 loop is CASSRGGATYEQYF. CDR3 nucleotides: TGCGCCAGCAGCCGTGGAGGGGCCACCTACGAGCAGTACTTC. The complete variable domain, with remaining parts taken from reference TRBV5-1 and TRBJ2-7, reads KAGVTQTPRYLIKTRGQQVTLSCSPISGHRSVSWYQQTPGQGLQFLFEYFSETQRNKGNFPGRFSGRQFSNSRSEMNVSTLELGDSALYLCASSRGGATYEQYFGPGTRLTVT.

This chain connects TRBV5-1 to TRBJ2-2; D tentatively reads TRBD1 or TRBD2 (5 bases each). Trimming removed 0 bases at V and 5 bases at J, with 11 bases between. CDR1 is SGHRS, CDR2 YFSETQ, per germline. The CDR3 covers 15 residues. CDR3 loop: CASSLAIGATGELFF. In DNA form, the CDR3 reads TGCGCCAGCAGCTTGGCAATCGGGGCGACCGGGGAGCTGTTTTTT.

This clone was seen a handful of times. The chain couples TRBV25-1 to TRBJ1-3; D is ambiguous. The CDR3 has 13 residues. V lost 6 bases and J lost 0, with 6 bases in between. The germline V gene has CDR1 MGHDK and CDR2 SYGVNS. The CDR3 DNA reads as TGTGCCAGCAGATCAAGCTCTGGAAACACCATATATTTT. It is translated as CASRSSSGNTIYF.

This sequence joins TRBV20-1 and TRBJ1-1; possibly TRBD1 for D (6 bases). In germline, CDR1 is DFQATT, CDR2 SNEGSKA (reference sequence). CDR3 length: 11 amino acids. In DNA, the CDR3 is TGCAGGGGGACACCTAACACTGAAGCTTTCTTT. Translated: CRGTPNTEAFF.

This clone was detected a few times. This rearrangement joins TRBV4-1 to TRBJ2-7; weak D call: TRBD1 (6 bases). The ends were cut back, 3 bases at V and 2 bases at J, with 20 bases in the middle. Germline V gene data show CDR1 as MGHRA and CDR2 as YSYEKL. The CDR3 length is 17 residues. CDR3 in amino acids: CASSQPPDRHRTYEQYF. CDR3 DNA: TGCGCCAGCAGCCAGCCCCCCGACAGGCATCGGACCTACGAGCAGTACTTC.

This clone has more than one count but fewer than ten. This chain connects TRBV4-3 to TRBJ2-5; D gene ambiguous. The germline V gene has CDR1 LGHNA and CDR2 YSLEER. With 0 bases removed from V and 5 bases from J, the gap between germline ends came to 13 bases. The CDR3 has 15 amino acids. The DNA for the CDR3 is TGCGCCAGCAGCCAAGAGGGCCGGTCCCAGGAGACCCAGTACTTC. This encodes CASSQEGRSQETQYF.

V usage is TRBV9 and J usage is TRBJ2-1; D perhaps matches TRBD2 (6 bases). CDR3 length: 15 amino acids. Trimming removed 2 bases at V and 9 bases at J, with 18 bases between. The germline gives CDR1 SGDLS, CDR2 YYNGEE. The CDR3 DNA reads as TGTGCCAGCAGCGTTCAGGTGGGAGGCGAGGGTGAGCAGTTCTTC. Amino acid sequence: CASSVQVGGEGEQFF.

The V gene is TRBV28, the J gene TRBJ1-2; the D gene is possibly TRBD1 (6 bases). Germline V gene data show CDR1 as MDHEN and CDR2 as SYDVKM. V dropped 8 bases and J dropped 8 bases, with 15 bases sitting between them. CDR3 size: 12 residues. Here the CDR3 DNA reads TGTGCCAGCCGGACGGGGGCGGTCGGCTACACCTTC. It is translated as CASRTGAVGYTF.

A single count supports this clone. The chain links TRBV6-8 to TRBJ2-2; the D gene is possibly TRBD2 (7 bases). The length of the CDR3 is 16 residues. Trimming pared 3 bases from V and 5 bases from J, leaving 16 bases between. Germline V CDR1 and CDR2: MNHGY, SAAAGT. The CDR3 DNA follows: TGTGCCAGCAGTTATAGGGCGCGGGGGCGGACCGGGGAGCTGTTTTTT. Protein product: CASSYRARGRTGELFF.